These 32 T cell receptor beta chains were all obtained from the same sample, sequenced in a study of blood T cell repertoires in COVID-19 (TCRdb year 2020). The library was produced with the immunoSEQ multiplex PCR assay. TCRdb stores this immuneACCESS table with in-frame sequences only. Part of the clones is absent; in the studies checked, under half of the shortfall reflects unresolved V genes, and no reason is known for the rest. The sample includes around 300,000 clones, with around 87% observed a single time. The ten largest clonotypes hold about 5.2% of the sample. The sample was PBMCs or T cells enriched from blood (not recorded which). These receptors were obtained from a woman under 40 who had recovered from COVID-19.

The chain recombines TRBV9 with TRBJ1-2, with 9 bases matching TRBD1. After removal of 3 bases from V and 4 bases from J, the junction contained 4 bases not matched to a gene. The V gene's germline CDR1 is SGDLS and CDR2 YYNGEE. The CDR3 length is 14 residues. The CDR3 DNA reads TGTGCCAGCAGCGAGGGACAGGGATTCTATGGCTACACCTTC. Translated: CASSEGQGFYGYTF.

The chain employs TRBV30 and TRBJ1-2; D might be TRBD1 (5 bases). The CDR3 loop spans 13 amino acids. V was cut by 8 bases and J by 0 bases, with 13 bases left in between. The germline V gene encodes CDR1 GTSNPN and CDR2 SVGIG (reference sequence). The CDR3 sequence is CASDSQPNYGYTF. The CDR3 DNA reads TGTGCCAGTGACAGCCAGCCTAACTATGGCTACACCTTC. The full variable domain, rest sourced from reference TRBV30 and TRBJ1-2, is SQTIHQWPATLVQPVGSPLSLECTVEGTSNPNLYWYRQAAGRGLQLLFYSVGIGQISSEVPQNLSASRPQDRQFILSSKKLLLSDSGFYLCASDSQPNYGYTFGSGTRLTVV.

As to this clone: The same CDR3 arises from other DNA sequences in this sample as well. CDR3 residues: CASSVAGGQGYSPLHF. The CDR3 coding sequence is TGTGCCAGCAGCGTAGCTGGCGGACAGGGTTATTCACCCCTCCACTTT. The chain links TRBV9 to TRBJ1-6; TRBD1 matches 8 bases. Germline V lookup: CDR1 SGDLS, CDR2 YYNGEE. The CDR3 runs 16 residues. Trimming took 0 bases from V and 8 from J; bases not matched to a gene: 7. Full variable domain (missing parts from reference TRBV9 and TRBJ1-6): DSGVTQTPKHLITATGQRVTLRCSPRSGDLSVYWYQQSLDQGLQFLIQYYNGEERAKGNILERFSAQQFPDLHSELNLSSLELGDSALYFCASSVAGGQGYSPLHFGNGTRLTVT.

The genes are TRBV18 and TRBJ2-7; 8 bases fit TRBD2. This CDR3 has 16 residues. V lost 0 bases, J lost 2 bases, and 6 bases stayed unmatched. Germline V gene sequence: CDR1 KGHSH, CDR2 LQKENI. The CDR3 spells CASSPPAGGIAYEQYF. Here the CDR3 DNA reads TGTGCCAGCTCACCACCGGCGGGGGGAATCGCCTACGAGCAGTACTTC.

The chain links TRBV5-1 to TRBJ1-2, with TRBD1 matching 7 bases. CDR1 is SGHRS, CDR2 YFSETQ, per germline. Trimming took 3 bases from V and 0 from J; bases not matched to a gene: 2. This CDR3 spans 14 amino acids. This CDR3 reads CASSWTGPNYGYTF. The CDR3 DNA sequence: TGCGCCAGCAGCTGGACAGGTCCTAACTATGGCTACACCTTC.

The chain links TRBV5-6 to TRBJ2-7; TRBD1 agrees at 8 bases. The CDR3 sequence is 15 residues long. The J segment lost 4 bases and the V segment lost 4 bases, leaving 10 bases of the junction unmatched. Looked up from germline, CDR1 is SGHDT and CDR2 is YYEEEE. CDR3 residues: CASSPSGTGIYEQYF. The CDR3 DNA follows: TGTGCCAGCAGCCCTTCCGGGACAGGAATTTACGAGCAGTACTTC. The full variable domain, with the rest looked up from reference TRBV5-6 and TRBJ2-7, is DAGVTQSPTHLIKTRGQQVTLRCSPKSGHDTVSWYQQALGQGPQFIFQYYEEEERQRGNFPDRFSGHQFPNYSSELNVNALLLGDSALYLCASSPSGTGIYEQYFGPGTRLTVT.

V and J are TRBV19 and TRBJ1-2; tentatively, D is TRBD1 (5 bases). This CDR3 is built from 12 residues. Germline CDR1 reads LNHDA; CDR2 reads SQIVND (reference sequence). V lost 7 bases and J lost 2, with 8 bases in between. Written as DNA, the CDR3 is TGTGCCAGTAAGCCAGGGAACTATGGCTACACCTTC. Its translation is CASKPGNYGYTF.

The chain joins TRBV19 to TRBJ1-5, with TRBD1 as a possible D gene (5 bases). The CDR3 spans 15 residues. V was cut by 6 bases and J by 2 bases, with 14 bases left in between. Germline V gene data show CDR1 as LNHDA and CDR2 as SQIVND (reference sequence). CDR3 sequence: CASRTQGSGNQPQHF. CDR3 nucleotide sequence: TGTGCCAGTAGAACGCAGGGTAGTGGCAATCAGCCCCAGCATTTT.

The genes are TRBV25-1 and TRBJ1-1, with D possibly matching TRBD1 (5 bases). Between the trimmed V and J ends, which lost 1 base and 1 base, there was a span of 13 bases. Germline V gene data show CDR1 as MGHDK and CDR2 as SYGVNS. The CDR3 runs 16 residues. CDR3 nucleotide sequence: TGTGCCAGCAGTGAATCGGGGGTTTGGGGGAACACTGAAGCTTTCTTT. This sequence encodes CASSESGVWGNTEAFF.

The rearrangement joins TRBV6-1 to TRBJ1-1; tentatively, D is TRBD1 (6 bases). V dropped 2 bases and J dropped 5 bases, with 15 bases sitting between them. The germline V gene has CDR1 MNHNS and CDR2 SASEGT. The CDR3 loop spans 15 amino acids. CDR3: CASSERRQGGTEAFF. CDR3 DNA sequence: TGTGCCAGCAGTGAAAGGCGCCAAGGGGGAACTGAAGCTTTCTTT.

This chain connects TRBV3-1 (or the pseudogene TRBV3-2) to TRBJ2-7, with 8 nucleotides matching TRBD1. This CDR3 is 16 amino acids long. Germline CDR1 and CDR2: LGHDT and YNNKEL (reference sequence). With V trimmed by 2 bases and J by 3 bases, 9 bases remained unmatched. CDR3 nucleotide sequence: TGTGCCAGCAGCCAATCGGGACAGGCCTTCGGCTACGAGCAGTACTTC. Protein: CASSQSGQAFGYEQYF.

The V and J genes are TRBV6-5 and TRBJ1-4, with D tentatively TRBD1 (5 bases). V lost 5 bases and J lost 4, with 14 bases in between. Germline assignment: CDR1 MNHEY and CDR2 SVGAGI. The CDR3 extends over 15 amino acids. CDR3 amino acids: CASSPDVGHNEKLFF. CDR3 bases: TGTGCCAGCAGTCCGGACGTGGGGCATAATGAAAAACTGTTTTTT.

V is TRBV5-4 and J is TRBJ1-1; a weak D match, TRBD1 (5 bases). The CDR3 is 15 residues long. The ends were cut back, 4 bases at V and 1 base at J, with 14 bases in the middle. CDR1 is SGHNT and CDR2 is YYREEE in the germline V gene (reference sequence). CDR3: CASSQGLRENTEAFF. In DNA, the CDR3 is TGTGCCAGCAGCCAGGGACTCAGAGAGAACACTGAAGCTTTCTTT.

This rearrangement joins TRBV27 to TRBJ1-5; no clear D. The CDR3 runs 15 residues. The germline CDR1 and CDR2 sequences are MNHEY and SMNVEV (reference sequence). V lost 6 bases and J 0 bases, leaving 12 bases between the germline ends. CDR3 residues: CASSPRTYSNQPQHF. The CDR3 region has the DNA TGTGCCAGCAGCCCTAGAACTTATAGCAATCAGCCCCAGCATTTT.

The chain carries TRBV4-3 and TRBJ1-1; D not certain. The CDR3 spans 16 residues. Germline values: CDR1 LGHNA, CDR2 YSLEER. The V end lost 0 bases, the J end lost 0 bases, and 11 bases lay between the germline ends. The CDR3 nucleotides are TGCGCCAGCAGCCAAGATACTGGAGCGGTGAACACTGAAGCTTTCTTT. Translating it yields CASSQDTGAVNTEAFF.

The chain uses TRBV14 and TRBJ1-2; possibly TRBD1 for D (5 bases). Germline V gene data show CDR1 as SGHDN and CDR2 as FVKESK. The CDR3 totals 15 residues. Trimming left V 2 bases short and J 4 bases short, with 14 bases between. For the CDR3, the DNA is TGTGCCAGCAGCCAATCCAAAGGGGCGGTCTATGGCTACACCTTC. Residues: CASSQSKGAVYGYTF. Drawing the rest from reference TRBV14 and TRBJ1-2, the complete variable domain is EAGVTQFPSHSVIEKGQTVTLRCDPISGHDNLYWYRRVMGKEIKFLLHFVKESKQDESGMPNNRFLAERTGGTYSTLKVQPAELEDSGVYFCASSQSKGAVYGYTFGSGTRLTVV.

The chain has TRBV11-2 and TRBJ1-3; 7 bases fit TRBD1. Unmatched junction bases numbered 4, after V lost 5 bases and J lost 6 bases. The CDR3 runs to 13 residues. Germline CDR1 and CDR2: SGHAT and FQNNGV. CDR3 in DNA: TGTGCCAGCAGCGTTAAGGGGGCAAACACCATATATTTT. It encodes CASSVKGANTIYF.

The chain couples TRBV5-1 to TRBJ1-2, with D possibly matching TRBD1 (5 bases). Germline CDR1 and CDR2: SGHRS and YFSETQ. Trimming stripped 4 bases from V and 5 bases from J, with 12 bases between. This CDR3 contains 13 residues. CDR3 protein: CASSQRQGYGYTF. CDR3 sequence (DNA): TGCGCCAGCAGCCAGCGCCAGGGTTATGGCTACACCTTC.

The CDR3 DNA reads TGCGCCAGCACCGCACAGGTTCTCGGGGGTACCGGGGAGCTGTTTTTT. Translated, it gives CASTAQVLGGTGELFF. The J gene is TRBJ2-2, the V gene TRBV10-1, with D perhaps matching TRBD2 (6 bases). The germline gives CDR1 WNHNN, CDR2 SYGVQD (reference sequence). Trimming stripped 7 bases from V and 5 bases from J, with 20 bases between. CDR3 length: 16 residues.

This clone was seen more than once but under ten times. In DNA form, the CDR3 reads TGCGCCAGCAGCCTAGCGGGGGGCGATTACACCGGGGAGCTGTTTTTT. This encodes CASSLAGGDYTGELFF. This sequence joins TRBV5-1 and TRBJ2-2; TRBD2 matches 11 bases. Germline V gene lookup returns CDR1 SGHRS and CDR2 YFSETQ. The CDR3 is 16 residues long. J was trimmed by 3 bases and V by 4 bases; bases with no gene match: 5.

V and J are TRBV7-2 and TRBJ1-2, with 7 bases fitting TRBD1. J gave up 4 bases and V 6 bases, and 11 bases lay outside the gene matches. This CDR3 is 15 amino acids long. In germline, CDR1 is SGHTA, CDR2 FQGNSA. The CDR3 sequence: CASRLTGKGIYGYTF. The CDR3 DNA follows: TGTGCCAGCAGACTGACAGGGAAGGGTATCTATGGCTACACCTTC.

The chain recombines TRBV6-1 with TRBJ1-5; TRBD1 aligns across 7 bases. The CDR3 is 14 residues long. V trimming: 3 bases; J trimming: 5 bases; junction bases outside the gene matches: 4. In germline, CDR1 is MNHNS, CDR2 SASEGT. The CDR3 nucleotides read TGTGCCAGCAGTGAGGTACAGGGGCATCAGCCCCAGCATTTT. Translation: CASSEVQGHQPQHF.

The chain recombines TRBV7-2 with TRBJ1-6; D might be TRBD1 (5 bases). The CDR3 contains 14 residues. V lost 4 bases and J 10 bases, leaving 14 bases between the germline ends. Germline V gene sequence: CDR1 SGHTA, CDR2 FQGNSA. CDR3 nucleotides: TGTGCCAGCAGCTCTCAGGCAGGGCGGTCACCCCTCCACTTT. Protein product: CASSSQAGRSPLHF.

The V and J genes are TRBV12-3 or TRBV12-4 and TRBJ1-1; D is unresolved. CDR3 size: 13 residues. V lost 7 bases to trimming and J lost 1 base, with 10 bases between them. CDR3 in DNA: TGTGCCAGCACCATTCGGGAGAACACTGAAGCTTTCTTT. This gives the protein CASTIRENTEAFF.

The chain recombines TRBV19 with TRBJ2-7; tentatively, D is TRBD1 (5 bases). Germline CDR1 and CDR2: LNHDA and SQIVND (reference sequence). Trimming left V 1 base short and J 0 bases short, with 10 bases between. The CDR3 contains 15 residues. Here the CDR3 DNA reads TGTGCCAGTAGTATAGGTAGGGGCTCCTCCTACGAGCAGTACTTC. Its protein product is CASSIGRGSSYEQYF.

The V and J genes are TRBV19 and TRBJ1-5, with unresolved D. The germline V and J ends were trimmed by 3 bases and 0 bases, with 6 bases remaining between them. The CDR3 runs 14 residues. From germline, CDR1 is LNHDA and CDR2 SQIVND (reference sequence). DNA for the CDR3: TGTGCCAGTAGTATGGGCCTTAGCAATCAGCCCCAGCATTTT. This gives the protein CASSMGLSNQPQHF.

This clone occurred once. The chain carries TRBV2 and TRBJ1-2, with 8 bases that match TRBD1. Per the germline V gene, CDR1 is SNHLY and CDR2 is FYNNEI. Unmatched junction bases numbered 6, after V lost 6 bases and J lost 6 bases. The CDR3 is 13 residues long. The CDR3 coding sequence is TGTGCCAGCAGCCCCAGGGGGCTGAATGGCTACACCTTC. Encoded protein: CASSPRGLNGYTF.

The V and J genes are TRBV2 and TRBJ1-5, with D possibly matching TRBD1 (5 bases). The V end lost 7 bases, the J end lost 4 bases, and 17 bases lay between the germline ends. Germline CDR1 and CDR2: SNHLY and FYNNEI. The CDR3 has 15 amino acids. CDR3 DNA sequence: TGTGCCAGCACCCCTGACCCAGGGTGGAATCAGCCCCAGCATTTT. This encodes CASTPDPGWNQPQHF.

V usage is TRBV7-9 and J usage is TRBJ1-4; TRBD1 matches at 10 bases. This CDR3 has 15 amino acids. In germline, CDR1 is SEHNR, CDR2 FQNEAQ (reference sequence). The ends lost 4 bases at V and 8 bases at J; junction bases unmatched: 7. CDR3 sequence (DNA): TGTGCCAGCAGCTACCCCGGGACAGGGGCCGAAAAACTGTTTTTT. Amino acid sequence: CASSYPGTGAEKLFF. Combining the CDR3 with reference TRBV7-9 and TRBJ1-4 gives the whole variable domain DTGVSQNPRHKITKRGQNVTFRCDPISEHNRLYWYRQTLGQGPEFLTYFQNEAQLEKSRLLSDRFSAERPKGSFSTLEIQRTEQGDSAMYLCASSYPGTGAEKLFFGSGTQLSVL.

The count of this clone is one. The chain has TRBV19 and TRBJ1-6; unclear D gene. In germline, CDR1 is LNHDA, CDR2 SQIVND (reference sequence). The CDR3 sequence is 16 residues long. The ends were cut back, 6 bases at V and 0 bases at J, with 12 bases in the middle. CDR3 loop: CASSSRGNSYNSPLHF. The CDR3 coding sequence is TGTGCCAGTAGCAGTCGCGGTAACTCCTATAATTCACCCCTCCACTTT.

This sequence joins TRBV4-2 and TRBJ2-7, with TRBD2 identical over 11 bases. This CDR3 comprises 15 residues. V was pared by 2 bases and J by 5 bases, with 5 bases of the junction left unmatched. Germline values: CDR1 LGHNA, CDR2 YNFKEQ. CDR3 sequence: CASSQLSGGDDEQYF. The CDR3 DNA reads TGTGCCAGCAGCCAACTTAGCGGGGGGGACGACGAGCAGTACTTC.

The chain couples TRBV19 to TRBJ1-4; possible D gene TRBD1, 5 bases. The CDR3 is made up of 14 amino acids. Trimming took 3 bases from V and 8 from J, leaving 13 bases between them. CDR1 is LNHDA and CDR2 is SQIVND in the germline V gene (reference sequence). The CDR3 DNA sequence: TGTGCCAGTAGTATGGGGCCCTTTGTCGAAAAACTGTTTTTT. Translation: CASSMGPFVEKLFF.